The rows below give T cell receptor beta chains drawn from one sample of a study of long-term antiretroviral therapy in people with HIV. Some clones are missing from TCRdb's copy, which holds only in-frame ones; the method was immunoSEQ multiplex PCR. Among tens of thousands of clones, around nine tenths were seen once, and the ten largest hold nearly 7.5%. Sequenced here: unsorted PBMCs, sampled around 5 years before starting antiretroviral therapy. The receptor source for this set is a man over 45 with HIV. The CDR3 runs from the conserved cysteine through the conserved F or W. D genes are given only for firm matches. The size entry is marked missing in some rows and otherwise reads once, few, many or a size class.

D gene	CDR3 length	clone size	V gene	J gene	CDR3 DNA	CDR3 protein
-	15	-	TRBV27	TRBJ1-5	TGTGCCAGCAGAAAGGGCGGGTTAAGCAATCAGCCCCAGCATTTT	CASRKGGLSNQPQHF
TRBD2	18	once	TRBV7-3	TRBJ2-1	TGTGCCAGCAGCTTAACCCCCTTACTAGCGGGAACCTACAATGAGCAGTTCTTC	CASSLTPLLAGTYNEQFF
-	14	-	TRBV5-1	TRBJ1-2	TGCGCCAGCAGCTTCAGGGGCGGTCACTATGGCTACACCTTC	CASSFRGGHYGYTF
TRBD2	14	-	TRBV6-5	TRBJ2-7	TGTGCCAGCAGCGCGGGACTAGCGGTCTACGAGCAGTACTTC	CASSAGLAVYEQYF
-	15	-	TRBV19	TRBJ1-3	TGTGCCAGTAGCCTTATCACCGGCGGGGGAAACACCATATATTTT	CASSLITGGGNTIYF
-	13	-	TRBV5-5	TRBJ1-4	TGTGCCAGCAGCTTGTGGAGAAATGAAAAACTGTTTTTT	CASSLWRNEKLFF
-	12	-	TRBV2	TRBJ1-6	TGTGCCAGCGTAACAGGGAATTCACCCCTCCACTTT	CASVTGNSPLHF
-	15	-	TRBV6-1	TRBJ1-2	TGTGCCAGCAGTGAACAGGGCAAGGCTAACTATGGCTACACCTTC	CASSEQGKANYGYTF
TRBD1	15	-	TRBV5-4	TRBJ2-1	TGTGCCAGCAGCTTAAGGGACAGGGGTTACAATGAGCAGTTCTTC	CASSLRDRGYNEQFF
TRBD1	13	few	TRBV4-1	TRBJ2-7	TGCGCCAGCAGTGGGACAGGGGGCTACGAGCAGTACTTC	CASSGTGGYEQYF
TRBD1	17	-	TRBV18	TRBJ2-1	TGTGCCAGCTCACCGCCTTCCGGGACAGGGGGCTACAATGAGCAGTTCTTC	CASSPPSGTGGYNEQFF